This TCR beta chain came from a study of long-term antiretroviral therapy in people with HIV. Broader study findings: Repertoires from HIV showed CDR3 length ranges narrower than those of controls. Diversity remained lower than transplant donor controls, even though it increased after ART.

Comments on this clone: Antigen: not known.

The immunoSEQ assay was v3.0, run at survey level. The method was immunoSEQ multiplex PCR; TCRdb's version includes in-frame clones alone and lacks a portion of them. Of some 40,000 clones detected, roughly 80% appear once; the ten largest clones hold 5.2%. V was shortened by 6 bases and J by 3 bases, with 9 bases between the two germline ends. Germline values: CDR1 MNHNY, CDR2 SVGAGI (reference sequence). The CDR3 loop spans 12 amino acids. Sequenced material: unsorted PBMCs, taken 1.5 years after starting antiretroviral therapy. The chain uses TRBV6-6 and TRBJ2-7; no definite D call. The receptor was isolated from a man between 18 and 29 years old with HIV. Here the CDR3 reads CASSPLNYEQYF. The CDR3 DNA reads TGTGCCAGCAGCCCTTTAAACTACGAGCAGTACTTC.